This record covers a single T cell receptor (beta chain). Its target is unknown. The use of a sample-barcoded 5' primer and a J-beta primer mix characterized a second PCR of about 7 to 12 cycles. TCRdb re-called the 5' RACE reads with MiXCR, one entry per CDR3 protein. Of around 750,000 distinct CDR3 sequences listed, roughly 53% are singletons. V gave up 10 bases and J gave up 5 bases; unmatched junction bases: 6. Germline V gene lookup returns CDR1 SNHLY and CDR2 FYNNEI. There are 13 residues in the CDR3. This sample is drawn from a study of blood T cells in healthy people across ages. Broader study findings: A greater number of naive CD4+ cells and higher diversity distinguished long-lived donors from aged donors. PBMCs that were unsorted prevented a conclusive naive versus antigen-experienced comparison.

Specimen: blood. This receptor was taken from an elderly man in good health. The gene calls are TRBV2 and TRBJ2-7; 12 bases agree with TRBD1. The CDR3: CATSGQGAHEQYF. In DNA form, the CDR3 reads TGTGCCACCTCGGGACAGGGGGCCCACGAGCAGTACTTC.